The source of this TCR beta chain is a study of blood T cell repertoires in COVID-19. Here immunoSEQ multiplex PCR was the method, and the copy in TCRdb shows in-frame clones only, minus some. Of over 45,000 clones listed, about four fifths are singletons. Trimming took 5 bases from V and 9 from J, leaving 17 bases between them. Germline-derived CDR1 and CDR2 are SGHTA and FQGNSA. The CDR3 runs 14 residues. This TCR came from a man between 65 and 79 years old with active COVID-19. The sequencing input was peripheral blood. The rearrangement uses TRBV7-2 and TRBJ2-1; a weak D match, TRBD2 (5 bases). In DNA, the CDR3 is TGTGCCAGCAGCCCCCCGGGGAAAGTTGGTGAGCAGTTCTTC. Its protein is CASSPPGKVGEQFF.